This T cell receptor (beta chain) was recovered during a study of identifying expanded T cells in peripheral blood. General study findings and limits: Roughly 2-week clone count variance significantly increased as total template count grew.

As to this clone: The antigen remains unidentified.

Profiling relied on immunoSEQ multiplex PCR, and the TCRdb table lists in-frame clones only, not all of them. The table includes over 45,000 clones, approximately 83% detected once. During the collection period, no donor immune events like infections were recorded. CDR1 and CDR2 (germline): MGHRA, YSYEKL. CDR3 length equals 15 residues. Trimming stripped 4 bases from V and 1 base from J, with 11 bases between. This chain links TRBV4-1 with TRBJ1-5; D remains ambiguous. The sequence came from a person between 18 and 75 years old in good health. Material for sequencing was blood. CDR3 residues: CASSRDLASNQPQHF. The CDR3 DNA reads TGCGCCAGCAGCCGCGACCTCGCGAGCAATCAGCCCCAGCATTTT.